This TCR beta chain came from a study of tumor and adjacent non-tumor tissue in lung cancer. Background on the study: The cohort had approximately 13 adenocarcinoma, a couple of squamous cell and 1 small cell patients.

Broader study findings: Top 100 clones took a larger repertoire share in normal lung. Compared with tumor, normal lung showed significantly lower TCR diversity.

This sample's RNA came from whole unsorted tissue. Three rounds of nested PCR, following a modified ARM-PCR protocol, produced the TCRbeta library. TCRdb re-called the multiplex PCR reads with MiXCR, one entry per CDR3 protein. Of about 81,000 distinct CDR3 sequences in the sample, 55% to 80% are singletons; the top ten hold roughly 9%. There are 16 residues in the CDR3. J gave up 7 bases and V 1 base, and 11 bases lay outside the gene matches. Germline values: CDR1 SGHRS, CDR2 YFSETQ. In regard to this clonotype: What it binds is unknown.

Sequenced material: lung tumor tissue. This receptor was identified in a middle-aged woman with non-small cell lung cancer. V usage is TRBV5-1 and J usage is TRBJ2-1, with TRBD2 matching 7 bases. This CDR3 is CASSLTGGSLWNEQFF. CDR3 DNA: TGCGCCAGCAGCTTGACGGGCGGGAGTTTGTGGAATGAGCAGTTCTTC.